Sequencing of this T cell receptor beta chain was carried out in a study of blood T cell repertoires in COVID-19. The overall study: Acute and convalescent COVID-19 specimens originated in the United States, Italy and Spain. The cDNA or gDNA used as material had been derived from T cells, B-cell-depleted T cells, or PBMCs.

Only in-frame clones appear in the TCRdb table, and some are missing; sequencing was by immunoSEQ multiplex PCR. The table has under 200,000 clones, over 80% seen once. This clone occurred a few times. The CDR3 extends over 13 amino acids. Trimming took off 4 bases at V and 11 bases at J, with 12 bases between the two ends. CDR1 is LGHDT and CDR2 is YNNKEL in the germline V gene (reference sequence). Sequenced input: peripheral blood. The chain employs TRBV3-1 (or the pseudogene TRBV3-2) and TRBJ1-6; no reliable D call. This receptor was taken from a woman aged 40 to 55 with acute or convalescent COVID-19. This CDR3 reads CASSRDQKTPLHF. In nucleotides, the CDR3 is TGTGCCAGCAGCCGAGACCAGAAGACACCCCTCCACTTT.